The clone carrying this T cell receptor beta chain was seen more than once but under ten times. What it binds is unknown. These data come from a study of early stage breast cancer tumors. On the study more broadly: Most invasive tumors, about 75% of the 16, were ER+/PR+/HER2-.

This normal breast sample came from a site 2-4 cm away from the tumor. General study points: Compared with adjacent normal breast tissue, tumors showed roughly 2.5-fold greater T cell density and higher clonality. Blood repertoires resembled normal breast more than tumor.

This table comes from immunoSEQ multiplex PCR, and its TCRdb copy is limited to in-frame clones, with some not included. The sample shows about 15,000 clones, around 84% of them seen only once. This CDR3 has 16 residues. Germline CDR1 is LNHDA and CDR2 is SQIVND (reference sequence). Trimming cost V 5 bases and J 4 bases, with 20 bases left between them. The V and J genes are TRBV19 and TRBJ1-2, with a tentative D call TRBD1 (5 bases). The sequenced sample consisted of normal breast tissue next to the tumor. This receptor was obtained from a person aged 30-39 years with breast cancer. The CDR3 DNA sequence: TGTGCCAGTAGTGGGGTCCAAGGGACTGAGGGCTATGGCTACACCTTC. This sequence encodes CASSGVQGTEGYGYTF.